Listed here are 11 T cell receptor beta chains from one sample, sequenced in a study of blood T cell repertoires in COVID-19. Method: immunoSEQ multiplex PCR; TCRdb's copy keeps in-frame clones and lacks some. The sample holds about 300,000 clones, around 89% seen once. The source material was peripheral blood. These receptors all come from a woman aged 25-40 years who had recovered from COVID-19.

This clone is a singleton in its sample. The V gene is TRBV2, the J gene TRBJ2-5, with D maybe TRBD1 (5 bases). Trimming pared 6 bases from V and 7 bases from J, leaving 18 bases between. The germline gives CDR1 SNHLY, CDR2 FYNNEI. This CDR3 spans 14 amino acids. CDR3 DNA: TGTGCCAGCAGCCGGACACGAGATAAGACGACCCAGTACTTC. This sequence encodes CASSRTRDKTTQYF.

The chain couples TRBV6-1 to TRBJ1-5; a weak D match, TRBD1 (6 bases). The CDR3 consists of 15 residues. V shed 2 bases and J shed 4 bases, with 12 bases lying between them. Germline V gene sequence: CDR1 MNHNS, CDR2 SASEGT. The CDR3 coding sequence is TGTGCCAGCAGTGAATGGGACACAACTAATCAGCCCCAGCATTTT. Residues: CASSEWDTTNQPQHF.

This chain connects TRBV18 to TRBJ2-7, with 7 bases that match TRBD2. Germline V gene lookup returns CDR1 KGHSH and CDR2 LQKENI. This CDR3 contains 15 residues. Trimming removed 3 bases from V and 6 bases from J; junction bases left unmatched: 11. CDR3 nucleotide sequence: TGTGCCAGCTCACCTGCCGGGACTATTCGCTCCGAGCAGTACTTC. The encoded protein is CASSPAGTIRSEQYF.

This clone was observed a single time. This chain's CDR3 is CASSYKDRGANYGYTF. For the CDR3, the DNA is TGTGCCAGCAGTTACAAGGACAGGGGAGCTAACTATGGCTACACCTTC. This sequence joins TRBV6-2 or TRBV6-3 and TRBJ1-2, with 9 bases identical to TRBD1. The V and J ends lost 2 bases and 0 bases, in that order; junction bases with no gene match: 4. Germline loops: CDR1 MNHEY, CDR2 SVGEGT. The CDR3 length is 16 residues.

V is TRBV11-3 and J is TRBJ2-2, with D hard to call. Trimming removed 6 bases at V and 4 bases at J, with 9 bases between. Germline V CDR1 and CDR2: SGHNT, YENEEA. This CDR3 comprises 13 residues. The CDR3 DNA follows: TGTGCCAGCAGTCACGACATCACCGGGGAGCTGTTTTTT. Its translation: CASSHDITGELFF.

As DNA, the CDR3 is TGTGCCAGCAGCTTATTGAATTCGGGGTACTCTGGAAACACCATATATTTT. It yields the protein CASSLLNSGYSGNTIYF. The V gene is TRBV7-4, the J gene TRBJ1-3; no clear D gene. CDR1 is SGHVT, CDR2 SQSDAQ, per germline. Deletions cut 2 bases from V and 0 bases from J, with 14 bases between. There are 17 residues in the CDR3. The full variable domain, in which reference TRBV7-4 and TRBJ1-3 provide the parts outside the CDR3, is GAGVSQSPRYKVAKRGRDVALRCDSISGHVTLYWYRQTLGQGSEVLTYSQSDAQRDKSGRPSGRFSAERPERSVSTLKIQRTEQGDSAVYLCASSLLNSGYSGNTIYFGEGSWLTVV.

This clone appeared a single time. The chain employs TRBV7-6 and TRBJ2-3; D not certain. V was shortened by 8 bases and J by 5 bases, with 8 bases between the two germline ends. The CDR3 has 11 amino acids. The germline CDR1 and CDR2 sequences are SGHVS and FNYEAQ. The CDR3 protein is CASAVGDTQYF. CDR3 nucleotides: TGTGCCAGCGCGGTCGGAGATACGCAGTATTTT.

The V and J genes are TRBV7-2 and TRBJ1-6, with D unclear. CDR3 size: 15 residues. Germline V gives CDR1 SGHTA, CDR2 FQGNSA. Trimming took off 5 bases at V and 12 bases at J, with 20 bases between the two ends. CDR3 bases: TGTGCCAGCAGCGAAGAATTTTACAGCCTGAGACCCCTCCACTTT. It yields the protein CASSEEFYSLRPLHF.

The chain is built from TRBV30 and TRBJ1-3; D is uncertain. In germline, CDR1 is GTSNPN, CDR2 SVGIG (reference sequence). This CDR3 contains 15 residues. V lost 5 bases and J lost 2, with 16 bases in between. CDR3 sequence reads: CAWRLRQSTGNTIYF. In nucleotides, the CDR3 is TGTGCCTGGCGACTCCGCCAGAGTACTGGAAACACCATATATTTT.

This chain links TRBV30 with TRBJ1-4, with 7 bases that match TRBD1. This CDR3 has 15 residues. Germline values: CDR1 GTSNPN, CDR2 SVGIG (reference sequence). With 3 bases clipped from V and 6 bases from J, the junction kept 10 bases outside the gene matches. CDR3 sequence (DNA): TGTGCCTGGAGCCTCAAGGACAGGAGCGATGAAAAACTGTTTTTT. Amino acids: CAWSLKDRSDEKLFF.

V is TRBV15 and J is TRBJ1-2; no definite D call. The CDR3 has 15 residues. V was trimmed by 6 bases and J by 1 base, leaving 15 bases between them. In germline, CDR1 is LNHNV, CDR2 YYDKDF (reference sequence). For the CDR3, the DNA is TGTGCCACCAGTTCCGGGGTCTCCCTTAACTATGGCTACACCTTC. Residues: CATSSGVSLNYGYTF.